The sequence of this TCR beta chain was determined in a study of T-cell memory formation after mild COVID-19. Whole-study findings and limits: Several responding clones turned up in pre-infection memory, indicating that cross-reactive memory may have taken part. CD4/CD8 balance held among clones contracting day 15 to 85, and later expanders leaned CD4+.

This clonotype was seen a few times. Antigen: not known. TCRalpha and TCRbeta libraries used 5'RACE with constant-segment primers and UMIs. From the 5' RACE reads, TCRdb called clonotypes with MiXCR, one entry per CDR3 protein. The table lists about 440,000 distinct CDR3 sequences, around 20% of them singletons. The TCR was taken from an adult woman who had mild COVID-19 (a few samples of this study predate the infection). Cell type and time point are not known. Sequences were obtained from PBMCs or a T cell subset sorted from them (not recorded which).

As DNA, the CDR3 is TGTGCCAGTAGAGACTGGGCCCCCGGACACCTTAACACTGAAGCTTTCTTT. This encodes CASRDWAPGHLNTEAFF. The V and J genes are TRBV19 and TRBJ1-1; tentative D call: TRBD1 (5 bases). This CDR3 region has 17 residues. Trimming pared 6 bases from V and 2 bases from J, leaving 22 bases between. Germline CDR1 and CDR2: LNHDA and SQIVND (reference sequence).